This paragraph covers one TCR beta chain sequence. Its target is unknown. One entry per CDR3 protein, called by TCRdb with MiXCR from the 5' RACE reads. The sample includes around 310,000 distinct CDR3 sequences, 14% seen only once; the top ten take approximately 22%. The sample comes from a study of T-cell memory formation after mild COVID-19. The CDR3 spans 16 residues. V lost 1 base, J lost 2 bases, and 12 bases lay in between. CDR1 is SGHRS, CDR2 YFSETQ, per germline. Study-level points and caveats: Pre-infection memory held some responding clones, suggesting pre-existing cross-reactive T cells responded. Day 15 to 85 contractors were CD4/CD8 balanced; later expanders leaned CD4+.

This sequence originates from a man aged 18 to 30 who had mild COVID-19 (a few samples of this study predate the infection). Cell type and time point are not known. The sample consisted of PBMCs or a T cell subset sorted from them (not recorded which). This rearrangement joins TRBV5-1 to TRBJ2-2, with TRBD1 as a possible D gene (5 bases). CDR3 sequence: CASSLRAGRNTGELFF. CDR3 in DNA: TGCGCCAGCAGCTTGAGGGCAGGGCGCAACACCGGGGAGCTGTTTTTT.